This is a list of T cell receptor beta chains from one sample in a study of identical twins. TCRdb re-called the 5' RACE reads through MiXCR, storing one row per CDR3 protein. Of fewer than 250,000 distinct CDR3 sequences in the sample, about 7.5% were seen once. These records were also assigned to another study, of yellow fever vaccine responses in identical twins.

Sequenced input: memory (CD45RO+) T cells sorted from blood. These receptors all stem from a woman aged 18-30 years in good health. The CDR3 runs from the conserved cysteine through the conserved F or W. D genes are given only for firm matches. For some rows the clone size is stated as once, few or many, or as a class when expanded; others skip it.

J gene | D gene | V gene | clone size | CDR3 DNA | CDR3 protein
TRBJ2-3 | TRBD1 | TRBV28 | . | TGTGCCAGCAGTTCTCCCACAGGGGTCACAGATACGCAGTATTTT | CASSSPTGVTDTQYF
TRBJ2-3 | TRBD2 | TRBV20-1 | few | TGCAGTGCTAGGTGGTCTCAGGCTAGCGGGAGAACAGATACGCAGTATTTT | CSARWSQASGRTDTQYF
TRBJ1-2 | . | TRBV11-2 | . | TGTGCCAGCAGCTCTCCGAATGGCTACACCTTC | CASSSPNGYTF
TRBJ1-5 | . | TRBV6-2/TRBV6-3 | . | TGTGCCAGCAGACTCAGGAACAATCAGCCCCAGCATTTT | CASRLRNNQPQHF
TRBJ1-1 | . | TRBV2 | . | TGTGCCAGCAGCGGGGAAGAAGCTTTCTTT | CASSGEEAFF
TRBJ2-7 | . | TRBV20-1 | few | TGCAGTGCTAGAGATAGAACAGCCTACGAGCAGTACTTC | CSARDRTAYEQYF
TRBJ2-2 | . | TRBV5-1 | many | TGCGCCAGCAGCTTGGCCCCTGGGGGGGAGCTGTTTTTT | CASSLAPGGELFF
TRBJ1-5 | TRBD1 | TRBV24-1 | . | TGTGCCACCAGTGATTGGAGACAGGGGAGGGACTATAGCAATCAGCCCCAGCATTTT | CATSDWRQGRDYSNQPQHF
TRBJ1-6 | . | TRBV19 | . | TGTGCCAGTAAAGGGGTTGCGAGTTCACCCCTCCACTTT | CASKGVASSPLHF
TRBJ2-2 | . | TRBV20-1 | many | TGCAGTGCTAGGGTCGGAGGGAACACCGGGGAGCTGTTTTTT | CSARVGGNTGELFF
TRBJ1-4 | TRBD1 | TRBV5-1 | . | TGCGCCAGCAGCTTGGACAGGGGGCGCGAAAAACTGTTTTTT | CASSLDRGREKLFF
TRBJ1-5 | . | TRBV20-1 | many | TGCAGTGCTCACTCGCCAAATCAGCCCCAGCATTTT | CSAHSPNQPQHF
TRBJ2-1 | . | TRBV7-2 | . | TGTGCCAGCAGCTTAGAGGGTCAGTCCTACAATGAGCAGTTCTTC | CASSLEGQSYNEQFF
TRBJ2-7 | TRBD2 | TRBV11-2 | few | TGTGCCAGCAGCTACAGGGGACGGGGGACTAGCGGCTCCTACGAGCAGTACTTC | CASSYRGRGTSGSYEQYF
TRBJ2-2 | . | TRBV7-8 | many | TGTGCCAGCAGCTTAGCTGGGGGCGCCTACACCGGGGAGCTGTTTTTT | CASSLAGGAYTGELFF
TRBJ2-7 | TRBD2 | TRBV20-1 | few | TGCAGTGCTAGAGATTCTACTGGCACTAGCGGGAGGGGATCCTACGAGCAGTACTTC | CSARDSTGTSGRGSYEQYF
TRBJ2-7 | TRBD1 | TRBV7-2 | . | TGTGCCAGCAGCGTGCTCCAGGGGGCCTACGAGCAGTACTTC | CASSVLQGAYEQYF
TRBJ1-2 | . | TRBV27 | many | TGTGCCAGCAGTTTAATGGGCGGACAAATAAACTATGGCTACACCTTC | CASSLMGGQINYGYTF
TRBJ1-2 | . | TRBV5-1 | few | TGCGCCAGCAGCTCCGGCCCCGCAAGTTTGGATTACACCTTC | CASSSGPASLDYTF
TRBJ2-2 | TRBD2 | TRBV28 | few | TGTGCCAGCAGTTTCCCAACCGGGACTAGGAACACCGGGGAGCTGTTTTTT | CASSFPTGTRNTGELFF
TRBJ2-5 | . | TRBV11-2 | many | TGTGCCAGCAGCTTCTCGGGATCACTTCGGGAGACCCAGTACTTC | CASSFSGSLRETQYF
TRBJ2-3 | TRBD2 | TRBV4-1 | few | TGCGCCAGCAGCCAAGTTAGCGGGTATACGCAGTATTTT | CASSQVSGYTQYF
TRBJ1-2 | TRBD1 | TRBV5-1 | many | TGCGCCAGCAGCCCCGGACAGGTCAACTATGGCTACACCTTC | CASSPGQVNYGYTF
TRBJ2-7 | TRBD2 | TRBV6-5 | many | TGTGCCAGCAGTTACTCGGCTAGCGGGAGTAACGAGCAGTACTTC | CASSYSASGSNEQYF
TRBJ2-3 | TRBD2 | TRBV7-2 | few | TGTGCCAGCCGCTCCGGGGGGAGGGAGACAGATACGCAGTATTTT | CASRSGGRETDTQYF
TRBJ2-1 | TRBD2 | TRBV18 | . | TGTGCCAGCTCACAAAAACCGGGACTAGCGGGGGTTGAGCAGTTCTTC | CASSQKPGLAGVEQFF
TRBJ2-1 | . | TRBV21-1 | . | TGTGCCAGCAGCAACTTATCACAGGGGGCCGATGAGCAGTTCTTC | CASSNLSQGADEQFF
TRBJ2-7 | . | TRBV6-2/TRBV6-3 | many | TGTGCCAGCAGTTATCTCGGCAGGGACGAGCAGTACTTC | CASSYLGRDEQYF
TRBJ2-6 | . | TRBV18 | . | TGTGCCAGCTCACCACCCCGAAAAGGGGCCAACGTCCTGACTTTC | CASSPPRKGANVLTF
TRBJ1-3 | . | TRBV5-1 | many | TGCGCCAGCAGCTTTGACGGAAGCTCTGGAAACACCATATATTTT | CASSFDGSSGNTIYF
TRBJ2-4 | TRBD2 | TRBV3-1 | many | TGTGCCAGCAGCCAACCCAGCGGGGTCGTAGGCAAAAACATTCAGTACTTC | CASSQPSGVVGKNIQYF
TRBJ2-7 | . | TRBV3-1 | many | TGTGCCAGCAGCCAAGTTCAGGGGGGCGAGCAGTACTTC | CASSQVQGGEQYF
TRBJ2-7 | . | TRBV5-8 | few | TGTGCCAGCAGCTTGGGGTACCGTAAAAGGTCCTACGAGCAGTACTTC | CASSLGYRKRSYEQYF
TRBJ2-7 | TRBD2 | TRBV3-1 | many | TGTGCCAGCAGCCTGGGACTAGCGGGGAGCTCCTACGAGCAGTACTTC | CASSLGLAGSSYEQYF
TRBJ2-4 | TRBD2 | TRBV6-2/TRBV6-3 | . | TGTGCCAGCAGTACTATAGCGGGAGGGCAGTCAGCCAAAAACATTCAGTACTTC | CASSTIAGGQSAKNIQYF
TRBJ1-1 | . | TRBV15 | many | TGTGCCACCTCAAATATGAACACTGAAGCTTTCTTT | CATSNMNTEAFF
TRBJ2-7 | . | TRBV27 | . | TGTGCCAGCAGTATGACAGGGGAGGGGCACGAGCAGTACTTC | CASSMTGEGHEQYF
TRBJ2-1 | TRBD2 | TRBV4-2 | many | TGTGCCAGCAGCCCGGGAGGCGGGGAATACAATGAGCAGTTCTTC | CASSPGGGEYNEQFF
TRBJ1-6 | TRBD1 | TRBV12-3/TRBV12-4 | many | TGTGCCAGCAGTGGGAACAGGGGAAGTAATTCACCCCTCCACTTT | CASSGNRGSNSPLHF
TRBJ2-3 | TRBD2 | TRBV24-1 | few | TGTGCCACCAGTGATTTCCTAGCGGGAGACGTCTATCCTGGCACAGATACGCAGTATTTT | CATSDFLAGDVYPGTDTQYF
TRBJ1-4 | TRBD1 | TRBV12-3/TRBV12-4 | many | TGTGCCAGCAGCAATACCGGACAGGGGAGTGAAAAACTGTTTTTT | CASSNTGQGSEKLFF
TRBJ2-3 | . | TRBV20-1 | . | TGCAGTGCTACTCAAGCGGCCCTTAGCACAGATACGCAGTATTTT | CSATQAALSTDTQYF
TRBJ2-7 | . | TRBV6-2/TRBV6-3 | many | TGTGCCAGCAGTGACCGGGGACAAAGGGGCTCCTACGAGCAGTACTTC | CASSDRGQRGSYEQYF
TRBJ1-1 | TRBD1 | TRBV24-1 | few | TGTGCCACCAGTGACAGCAGGGGGCTTGGCACTGAAGCTTTCTTT | CATSDSRGLGTEAFF
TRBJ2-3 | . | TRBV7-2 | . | TGTGCCAGCAGCGGTTCAGGAGGAGGAAGGTTCGGCACGCAGTATTTT | CASSGSGGGRFGTQYF
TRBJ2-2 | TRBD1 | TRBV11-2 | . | TGTGCCAGCAGCTTAAAAGCGGGACAGGGTAACACCGGGGAGCTGTTTTTT | CASSLKAGQGNTGELFF
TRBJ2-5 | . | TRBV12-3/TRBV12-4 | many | TGTGCCAGCAGCCCGGACAGAAGATACCAAGAGACCCAGTACTTC | CASSPDRRYQETQYF
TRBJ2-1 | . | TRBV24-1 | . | TGTGCCACCAGTGATCGAGGGGTCCTTAGCTACAATGAGCAGTTCTTC | CATSDRGVLSYNEQFF
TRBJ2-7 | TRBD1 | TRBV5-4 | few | TGTGCCAGCAGCACCGGGACAGGGAGCTCCGAGCAGTACTTC | CASSTGTGSSEQYF
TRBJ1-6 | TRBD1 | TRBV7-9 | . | TGTGCCAGCAGCCGCTCGCTGACAGGGGGTAATACACCCCTCCACTTT | CASSRSLTGGNTPLHF